This T cell receptor (beta chain) was identified during a study of graft-versus-host responses after intestinal transplantation. Study-level background: Among the recipients, all got anti-thymocyte globulin induction and then tacrolimus and steroids for 3 to 4 years.

Germline V gives CDR1 MDHEN, CDR2 SYDVKM. This CDR3 is 14 amino acids long. Study outcomes and limitations: High graft-versus-host to host-versus-graft T cell clonal ratios marked allografts of patients with graft-donor macrochimerism. There were GvH clones found in recipient marrow, and some of them appeared first in ileum or blood.

There were about 200,000 CFSE-labeled responder cells plated together with about 200,000 irradiated, violet-dye-labeled stimulator cells. Clones were read by immunoSEQ multiplex PCR, and TCRdb kept only the in-frame ones, dropping some. Of about 23,000 clones in the sample, about 48% are singletons; the top ten hold over 1.1%. This receptor was obtained from a human patient who was an organ donor for intestinal transplantation. This chain links TRBV28 with TRBJ2-5; maybe TRBD2 (6 bases). The end of the DNA aligns better with TRBJ2-7, so the J call may be wrong. The sample consisted of alloreactive CD8+ T cells from a mixed lymphocyte reaction culture, taken before transplantation. Subset noted: CFSE-low proliferating T cells sorted from roughly 6-day pre-transplant mixed lymphocyte reaction (GvH or HvG direction). This chain's CDR3 is CASSFHGSRYEQYF. DNA of the CDR3: TGTGCCAGCAGTTTTCACGGGAGTAGATACGAGCAGTACTTC.